The sequence of this T cell receptor (beta chain) was determined in a study of T cell responses to AZD1222 COVID-19 vaccine. Study-wide results and limits: Samples come after the peak T cell response, not at day 14. The study found Spike-specific TCR breadth and depth rose after two AZD1222 doses. Per reports, nearly half of all spike-specific TCRs target regions that are unmutated in variants. Donors skewed white British and female; clonal diversity was possibly underestimated.

Germline trimming cut 2 bases from V and 3 bases from J; bases unmatched to any gene: 1. Germline V gives CDR1 MNHNY, CDR2 SVGAGI (reference sequence). The CDR3 consists of 14 residues. As concerns this clone: The antigen remains unidentified.

The repertoire was sequenced with immunoSEQ multiplex PCR; TCRdb's copy has only in-frame clones and lacks some. The repertoire holds around 100,000 clones, with nearly 90% as singletons. The V and J genes are TRBV6-6 and TRBJ1-2; 9 nucleotides align to TRBD1. The sample consisted of peripheral blood, taken on day 0 of AZD1222 vaccination. The TCR originated in an adult in good health. CDR3 sequence (DNA): TGTGCCAGCAGTTACGGGGACAGGGACTATGGCTACACCTTC. This translates into CASSYGDRDYGYTF.